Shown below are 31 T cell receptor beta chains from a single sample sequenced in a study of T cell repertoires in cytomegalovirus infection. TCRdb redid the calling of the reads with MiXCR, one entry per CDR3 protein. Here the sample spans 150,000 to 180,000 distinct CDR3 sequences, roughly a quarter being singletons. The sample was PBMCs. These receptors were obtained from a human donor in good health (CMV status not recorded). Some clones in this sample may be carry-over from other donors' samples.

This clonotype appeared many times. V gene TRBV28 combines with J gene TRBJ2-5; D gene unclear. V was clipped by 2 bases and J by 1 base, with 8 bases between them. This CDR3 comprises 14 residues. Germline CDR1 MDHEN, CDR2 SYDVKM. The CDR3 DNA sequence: TGTGCCAGCAGTTTAATGTCACTCCAAGAGACCCAGTACTTC. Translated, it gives CASSLMSLQETQYF.

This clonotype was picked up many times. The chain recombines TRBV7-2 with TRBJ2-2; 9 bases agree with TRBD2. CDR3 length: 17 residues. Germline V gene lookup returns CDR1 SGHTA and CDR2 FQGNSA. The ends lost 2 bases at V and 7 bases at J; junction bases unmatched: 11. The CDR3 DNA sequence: TGTGCCAGCAGCTTAAGTTTCGGTGGACTAGCGTTCGGGGAGCTGTTTTTT. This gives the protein CASSLSFGGLAFGELFF.

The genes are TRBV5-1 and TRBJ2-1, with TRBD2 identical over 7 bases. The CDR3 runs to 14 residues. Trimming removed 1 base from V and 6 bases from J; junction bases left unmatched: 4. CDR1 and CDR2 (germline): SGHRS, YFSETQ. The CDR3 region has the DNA TGCGCCAGCAGCTTGATGGCGGGAGTCAATGAGCAGTTCTTC. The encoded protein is CASSLMAGVNEQFF. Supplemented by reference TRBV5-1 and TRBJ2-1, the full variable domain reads KAGVTQTPRYLIKTRGQQVTLSCSPISGHRSVSWYQQTPGQGLQFLFEYFSETQRNKGNFPGRFSGRQFSNSRSEMNVSTLELGDSALYLCASSLMAGVNEQFFGPGTRLTVL.

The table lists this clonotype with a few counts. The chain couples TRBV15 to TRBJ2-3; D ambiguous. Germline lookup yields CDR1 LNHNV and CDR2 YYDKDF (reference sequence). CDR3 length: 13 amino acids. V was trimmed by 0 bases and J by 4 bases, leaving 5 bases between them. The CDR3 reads CATSRDHADTQYF. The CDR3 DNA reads TGTGCCACCAGCAGAGATCATGCAGATACGCAGTATTTT. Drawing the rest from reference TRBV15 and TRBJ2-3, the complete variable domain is DAMVIQNPRYQVTQFGKPVTLSCSQTLNHNVMYWYQQKSSQAPKLLFHYYDKDFNNEADTPDNFQSRRPNTSFCFLDIRSPGLGDTAMYLCATSRDHADTQYFGPGTRLTVL.

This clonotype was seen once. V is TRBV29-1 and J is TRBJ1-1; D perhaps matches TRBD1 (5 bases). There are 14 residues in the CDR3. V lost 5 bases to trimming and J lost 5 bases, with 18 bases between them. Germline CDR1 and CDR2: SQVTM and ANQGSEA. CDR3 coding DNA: TGCAGCGTTCTCCCGGGACCCCAAGGGACTGAAGCTTTCTTT. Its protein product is CSVLPGPQGTEAFF.

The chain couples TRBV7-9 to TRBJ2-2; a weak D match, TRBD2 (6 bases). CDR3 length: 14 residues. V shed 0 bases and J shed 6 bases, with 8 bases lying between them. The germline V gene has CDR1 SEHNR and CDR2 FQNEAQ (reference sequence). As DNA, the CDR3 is TGTGCCAGCAGCTTAGCGGAGGGCTCCGGGGAGCTGTTTTTT. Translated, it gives CASSLAEGSGELFF. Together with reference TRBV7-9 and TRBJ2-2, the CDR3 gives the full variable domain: DTGVSQNPRHKITKRGQNVTFRCDPISEHNRLYWYRQTLGQGPEFLTYFQNEAQLEKSRLLSDRFSAERPKGSFSTLEIQRTEQGDSAMYLCASSLAEGSGELFFGEGSRLTVL.

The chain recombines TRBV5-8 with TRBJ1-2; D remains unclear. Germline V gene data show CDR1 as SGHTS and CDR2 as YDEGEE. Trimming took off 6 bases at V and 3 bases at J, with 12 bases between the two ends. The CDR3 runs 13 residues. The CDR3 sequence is CASTIEGYYGYTF. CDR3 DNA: TGTGCCAGCACCATCGAGGGTTACTATGGCTACACCTTC.

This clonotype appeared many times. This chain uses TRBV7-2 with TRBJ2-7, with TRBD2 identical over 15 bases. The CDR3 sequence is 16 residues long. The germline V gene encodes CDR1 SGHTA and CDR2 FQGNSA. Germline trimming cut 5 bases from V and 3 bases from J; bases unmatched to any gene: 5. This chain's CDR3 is CASSPGLAGGGYEQYF. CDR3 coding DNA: TGTGCCAGCAGCCCGGGACTAGCGGGAGGAGGCTACGAGCAGTACTTC.

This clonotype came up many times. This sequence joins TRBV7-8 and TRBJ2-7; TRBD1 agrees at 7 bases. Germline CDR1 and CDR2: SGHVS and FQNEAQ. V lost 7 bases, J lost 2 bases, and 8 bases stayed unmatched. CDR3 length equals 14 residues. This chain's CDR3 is CASIPGTATYEQYF. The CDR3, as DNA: TGTGCCAGCATTCCCGGGACAGCGACCTACGAGCAGTACTTC.

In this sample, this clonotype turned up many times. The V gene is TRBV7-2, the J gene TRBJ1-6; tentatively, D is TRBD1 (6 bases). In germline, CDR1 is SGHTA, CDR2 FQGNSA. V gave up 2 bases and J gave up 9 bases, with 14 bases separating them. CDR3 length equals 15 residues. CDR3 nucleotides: TGTGCCAGCAGCTTAAGACAGGCCCTCCCTTCACCCCTCCACTTT. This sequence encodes CASSLRQALPSPLHF.

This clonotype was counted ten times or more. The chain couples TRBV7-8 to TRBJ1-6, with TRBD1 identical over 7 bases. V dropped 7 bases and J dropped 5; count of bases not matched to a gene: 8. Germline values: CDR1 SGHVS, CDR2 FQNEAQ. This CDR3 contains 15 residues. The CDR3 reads CASILDRFNNSPLHF. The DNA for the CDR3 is TGTGCCAGCATCTTGGACAGGTTTAATAATTCACCCCTCCACTTT.

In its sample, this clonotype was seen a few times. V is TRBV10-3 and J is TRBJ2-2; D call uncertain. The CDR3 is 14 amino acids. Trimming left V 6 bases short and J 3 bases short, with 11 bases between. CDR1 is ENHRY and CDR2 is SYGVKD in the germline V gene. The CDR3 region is CAIRELGYTGELFF. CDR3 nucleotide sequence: TGTGCCATCAGAGAATTGGGGTACACCGGGGAGCTGTTTTTT.

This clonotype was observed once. In DNA form, the CDR3 reads TGTGCCAGCAGTTTGGTAAGAGGTCTTGGACAGCCCCAGCATTTT. Translating gives CASSLVRGLGQPQHF. The chain joins TRBV27 to TRBJ1-5; D unresolved. V lost 3 bases and J 7 bases, leaving 16 bases between the germline ends. CDR3 length: 15 amino acids. Germline values: CDR1 MNHEY, CDR2 SMNVEV (reference sequence).

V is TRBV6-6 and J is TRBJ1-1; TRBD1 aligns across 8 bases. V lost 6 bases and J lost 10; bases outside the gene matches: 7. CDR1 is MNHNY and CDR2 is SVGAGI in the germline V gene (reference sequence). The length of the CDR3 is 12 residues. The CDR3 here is CASSYEGQAAFF. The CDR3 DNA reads TGTGCCAGCAGCTACGAGGGACAGGCAGCTTTCTTT.

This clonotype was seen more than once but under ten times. The DNA of the CDR3 is TGCGCCAGCAGCCAAGTTTTCGTTTTCTCCTACGAGCAGTACTTC. It is translated as CASSQVFVFSYEQYF. The chain employs TRBV4-1 and TRBJ2-7; D gene uncertain. The germline V gene has CDR1 MGHRA and CDR2 YSYEKL. V lost 1 base and J 0 bases, leaving 10 bases between the germline ends. The CDR3 totals 15 residues.

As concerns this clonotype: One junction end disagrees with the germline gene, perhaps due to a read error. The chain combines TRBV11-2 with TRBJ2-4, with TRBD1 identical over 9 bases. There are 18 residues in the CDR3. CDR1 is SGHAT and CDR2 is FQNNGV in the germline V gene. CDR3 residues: CASGLQGAGRTAKNIQYF. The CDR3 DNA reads TGTGCCAGCGGCTTACAGGGGGCTGGAAGGACAGCCAAAAACATTCAGTACTTC.

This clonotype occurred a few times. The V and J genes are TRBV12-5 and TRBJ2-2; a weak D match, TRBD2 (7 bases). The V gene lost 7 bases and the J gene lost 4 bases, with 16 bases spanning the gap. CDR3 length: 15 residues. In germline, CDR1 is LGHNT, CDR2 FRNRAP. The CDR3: CASAHGGPGTGELFF. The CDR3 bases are TGTGCTAGTGCACACGGGGGGCCAGGCACCGGGGAGCTGTTTTTT. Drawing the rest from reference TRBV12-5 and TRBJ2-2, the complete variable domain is DARVTQTPRHKVTEMGQEVTMRCQPILGHNTVFWYRQTMMQGLELLAYFRNRAPLDDSGMPKDRFSAEMPDATLATLKIQPSEPRDSAVYFCASAHGGPGTGELFFGEGSRLTVL.

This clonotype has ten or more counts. The chain's CDR3 is CASSLDVGGSAFDLAFF. The CDR3 nucleotides read TGTGCCAGCAGCTTAGATGTAGGGGGCTCCGCCTTCGATCTAGCTTTCTTT. The rearrangement joins TRBV7-8 to TRBJ1-1; 7 bases are a match to TRBD1. Germline V gene lookup returns CDR1 SGHVS and CDR2 FQNEAQ. This CDR3 has 17 residues. V shed 1 base, J shed 10 bases, and the junction held 18 bases outside the gene matches.

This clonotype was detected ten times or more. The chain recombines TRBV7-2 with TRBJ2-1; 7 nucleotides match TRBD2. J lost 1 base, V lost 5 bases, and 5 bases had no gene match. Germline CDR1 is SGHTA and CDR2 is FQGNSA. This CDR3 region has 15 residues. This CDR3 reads CASSATSPSYNEQFF. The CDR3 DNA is TGTGCCAGCAGCGCGACTAGCCCGTCCTACAATGAGCAGTTCTTC.

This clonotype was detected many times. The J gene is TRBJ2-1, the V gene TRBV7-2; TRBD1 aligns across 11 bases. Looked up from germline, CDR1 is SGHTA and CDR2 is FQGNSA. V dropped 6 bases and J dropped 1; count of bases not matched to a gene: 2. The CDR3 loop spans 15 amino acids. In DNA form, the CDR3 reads TGTGCCAGCAGTTGGGACAGGGGGTCCTACAATGAGCAGTTCTTC. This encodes CASSWDRGSYNEQFF.

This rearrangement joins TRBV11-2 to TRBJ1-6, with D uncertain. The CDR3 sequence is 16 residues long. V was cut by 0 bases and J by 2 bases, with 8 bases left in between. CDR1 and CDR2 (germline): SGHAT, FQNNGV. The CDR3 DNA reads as TGTGCCAGCAGCTTAGATCGGCGGCCCTATAATTCACCCCTCCACTTT. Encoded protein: CASSLDRRPYNSPLHF.

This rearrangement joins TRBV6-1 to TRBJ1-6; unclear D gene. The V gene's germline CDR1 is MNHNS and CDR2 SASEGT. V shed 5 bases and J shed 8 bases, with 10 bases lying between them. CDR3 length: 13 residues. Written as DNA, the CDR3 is TGTGCCAGCAGTCAATCCGGCGATTCACCCCTCCACTTT. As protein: CASSQSGDSPLHF.

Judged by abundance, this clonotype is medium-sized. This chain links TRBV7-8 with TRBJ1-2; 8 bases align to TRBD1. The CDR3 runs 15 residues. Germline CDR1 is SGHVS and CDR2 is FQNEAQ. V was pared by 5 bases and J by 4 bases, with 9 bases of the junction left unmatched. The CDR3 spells CASSTGTGGGYGYTF. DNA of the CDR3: TGTGCCAGCAGCACTGGGACAGGAGGTGGCTATGGCTACACCTTC.

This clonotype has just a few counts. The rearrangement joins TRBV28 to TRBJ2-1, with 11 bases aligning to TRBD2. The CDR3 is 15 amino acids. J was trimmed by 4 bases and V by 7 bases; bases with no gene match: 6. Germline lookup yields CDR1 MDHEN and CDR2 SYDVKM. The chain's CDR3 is CASISGTSGYNEQFF. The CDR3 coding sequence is TGTGCCAGCATCTCCGGGACTAGCGGTTACAATGAGCAGTTCTTC.

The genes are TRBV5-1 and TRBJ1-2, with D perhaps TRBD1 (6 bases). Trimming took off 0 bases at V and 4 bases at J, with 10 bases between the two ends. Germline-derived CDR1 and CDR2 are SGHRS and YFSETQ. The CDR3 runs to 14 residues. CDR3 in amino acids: CASSLDRETYGYTF. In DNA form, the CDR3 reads TGCGCCAGCAGCTTGGACAGGGAGACCTATGGCTACACCTTC.

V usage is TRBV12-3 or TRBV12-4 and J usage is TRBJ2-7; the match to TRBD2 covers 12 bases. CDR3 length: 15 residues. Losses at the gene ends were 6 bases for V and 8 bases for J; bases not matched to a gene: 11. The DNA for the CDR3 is TGTGCCAGCAGAACTAGCGGGGGGCTTCGCGACAAGCAGTACTTC. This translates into CASRTSGGLRDKQYF.

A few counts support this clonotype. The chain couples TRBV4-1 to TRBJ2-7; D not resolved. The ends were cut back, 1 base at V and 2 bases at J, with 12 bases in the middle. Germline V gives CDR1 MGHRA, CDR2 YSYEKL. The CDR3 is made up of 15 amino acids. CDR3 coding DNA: TGCGCCAGCAGCCAAGCCCCGGACCGAACCTACGAGCAGTACTTC. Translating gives CASSQAPDRTYEQYF.

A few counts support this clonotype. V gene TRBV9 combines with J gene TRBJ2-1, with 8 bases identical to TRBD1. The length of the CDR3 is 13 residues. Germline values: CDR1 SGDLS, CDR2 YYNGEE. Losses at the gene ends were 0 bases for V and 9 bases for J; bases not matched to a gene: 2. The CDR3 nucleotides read TGTGCCAGCAGCGTAGGGACAGGGATTGAGCAGTTCTTC. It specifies CASSVGTGIEQFF.

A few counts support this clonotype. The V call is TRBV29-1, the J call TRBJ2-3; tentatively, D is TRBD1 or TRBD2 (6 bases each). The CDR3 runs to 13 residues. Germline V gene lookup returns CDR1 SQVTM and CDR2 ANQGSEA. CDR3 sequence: CIPRGRGADTQYF. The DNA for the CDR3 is TGCATCCCCCGGGGGCGCGGCGCAGATACGCAGTATTTT.

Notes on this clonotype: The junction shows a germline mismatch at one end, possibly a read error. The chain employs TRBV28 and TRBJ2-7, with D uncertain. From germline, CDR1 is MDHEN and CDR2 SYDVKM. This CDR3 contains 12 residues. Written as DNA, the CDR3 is TGTGCCAGCAGTTTAGGCTCCTCCGAGCAGTACTTC. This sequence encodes CASSLGSSEQYF.

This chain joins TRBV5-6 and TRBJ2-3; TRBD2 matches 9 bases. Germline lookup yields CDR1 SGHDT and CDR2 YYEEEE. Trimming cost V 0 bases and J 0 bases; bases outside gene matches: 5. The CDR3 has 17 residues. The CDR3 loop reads CASSLGMTSGSTDTQYF. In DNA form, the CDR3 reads TGTGCCAGCAGCTTGGGAATGACTAGCGGAAGCACAGATACGCAGTATTTT. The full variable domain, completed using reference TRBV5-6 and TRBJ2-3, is DAGVTQSPTHLIKTRGQQVTLRCSPKSGHDTVSWYQQALGQGPQFIFQYYEEEERQRGNFPDRFSGHQFPNYSSELNVNALLLGDSALYLCASSLGMTSGSTDTQYFGPGTRLTVL.